Each of the 12 T cell receptor beta chains below was sequenced from the same sample in a study of identical twins. TCRdb analysed the 5' RACE reads with MiXCR anew, one entry per CDR3 protein. The data show some 590,000 distinct CDR3 sequences, with approximately 9.6% seen just once and around 3.1% held by the top ten. These data are also associated with another study on yellow fever vaccine responses in identical twins.

Sequencing was performed on PBMCs. These receptors all stem from a woman between 18 and 29 years old in good health.

J is TRBJ2-3 and V is TRBV11-2; 8 nucleotides align to TRBD1. Germline lookup yields CDR1 SGHAT and CDR2 FQNNGV. V shed 2 bases, J shed 3 bases, and the junction held 13 bases outside the gene matches. The CDR3 extends over 18 amino acids. CDR3 residues: CASSLYPTDREGTDTQYF. CDR3 DNA sequence: TGTGCCAGCAGCTTATACCCCACGGACAGGGAAGGAACAGATACGCAGTATTTT.

V and J are TRBV24-1 and TRBJ2-5; D uncertain. Trimming cost V 4 bases and J 5 bases, with 7 bases left between them. Germline V gene lookup returns CDR1 KGHDR and CDR2 SFDVKD. The CDR3 extends over 12 amino acids. CDR3 nucleotides: TGTGCCACCAGTGACGTGCGGGAGACCCAGTACTTC. It is translated as CATSDVRETQYF.

With respect to this clonotype: A much larger clone sits a single nucleotide away, making a read error possible. The genes are TRBV4-3 and TRBJ2-7, with no clear D. CDR3 size: 13 residues. V shed 0 bases and J shed 5 bases, with 8 bases lying between them. Germline values: CDR1 LGHNA, CDR2 YSLEER. Written as DNA, the CDR3 is TGCGCCAGCAGCCAAGAAAGGAGCAACGAGCAGTACTTC. This codes for CASSQERSNEQYF.

The gene calls are TRBV6-5 and TRBJ2-5; 10 bases align to TRBD1. This CDR3 has 15 residues. The trim removed 2 bases at V and 5 bases at J, leaving 5 bases unmatched. Germline loops: CDR1 MNHEY, CDR2 SVGAGI. CDR3 region: CASSYTGQGYETQYF. The CDR3 bases are TGTGCCAGCAGTTACACGGGACAGGGGTACGAGACCCAGTACTTC.

This clonotype has at least ten counts. The chain employs TRBV12-3 or TRBV12-4 and TRBJ2-4, with a tentative D call TRBD1 (6 bases). This CDR3 has 13 residues. The germline V and J ends were trimmed by 2 bases and 8 bases, with 10 bases remaining between them. DNA for the CDR3: TGTGCCAGCAGTTTACAGGGGTGGGACATTCAGTACTTC. Its protein is CASSLQGWDIQYF.

This clonotype appeared once. V and J are TRBV15 and TRBJ1-2; D might be TRBD1 (5 bases). The CDR3 sequence is 13 residues long. Germline lookup yields CDR1 LNHNV and CDR2 YYDKDF (reference sequence). V was pared by 0 bases and J by 9 bases, with 11 bases between. The chain's CDR3 is CATSRDLDTRYTF. CDR3 sequence (DNA): TGTGCCACCAGCAGAGACTTGGACACTCGCTACACCTTC.

The rearrangement joins TRBV19 to TRBJ2-7, with D tentatively TRBD1 (6 bases). Germline CDR1 reads LNHDA; CDR2 reads SQIVND (reference sequence). This CDR3 comprises 12 residues. V dropped 8 bases and J dropped 5 bases, with 13 bases sitting between them. The CDR3 region has the DNA TGTGCCAGTGGGGACAAGGAGGACGAGCAGTACTTC. Protein: CASGDKEDEQYF.

J is TRBJ2-7 and V is TRBV15, with TRBD1 as a possible D gene (5 bases). V lost 5 bases, J lost 2 bases, and 10 bases lay in between. Germline V gene sequence: CDR1 LNHNV, CDR2 YYDKDF (reference sequence). The CDR3 consists of 13 residues. This CDR3 is CATSPRVAYEQYF. In DNA form, the CDR3 reads TGTGCCACCAGCCCCAGGGTAGCCTACGAGCAGTACTTC.

This clonotype was seen repeatedly, ten times or more. The chain joins TRBV9 to TRBJ1-4; D is perhaps TRBD1 (6 bases). The CDR3 sequence is 16 residues long. Trimming took off 3 bases at V and 2 bases at J, with 14 bases between the two ends. Germline CDR1 and CDR2: SGDLS and YYNGEE. The CDR3 DNA is TGTGCCAGCAGCGCCGCGAGGACAGCCACTAATGAAAAACTGTTTTTT. Its protein product is CASSAARTATNEKLFF.

This clonotype was found many times. This rearrangement joins TRBV24-1 to TRBJ2-1, with D tentatively TRBD2 (5 bases). V dropped 1 base and J dropped 5 bases, with 14 bases sitting between them. The germline V gene has CDR1 KGHDR and CDR2 SFDVKD. The CDR3 runs 16 residues. The CDR3: CATSDFPGSNNNEQFF. The DNA for the CDR3 is TGTGCCACCAGTGATTTTCCGGGGTCCAACAACAATGAGCAGTTCTTC.

The table lists this clonotype with many counts. The rearrangement joins TRBV2 to TRBJ2-7, with D possibly TRBD1 on 5 matching bases. Germline lookup yields CDR1 SNHLY and CDR2 FYNNEI. Trimming removed 10 bases at V and 3 bases at J, with 13 bases between. This CDR3 has 12 residues. The CDR3 bases are TGTGCCACCAGGACACCCGACTACGAGCAGTACTTC. Translation gives CATRTPDYEQYF.

The table lists this clonotype with many counts. The V gene is TRBV4-2, the J gene TRBJ2-5; D unclear. The CDR3 totals 12 residues. CDR1 is LGHNA and CDR2 is YNFKEQ in the germline V gene. V was shortened by 1 base and J by 5 bases, with 5 bases between the two germline ends. The CDR3 DNA sequence: TGTGCCAGCAGCCAAGCCGGGGAGACCCAGTACTTC. Encoded protein: CASSQAGETQYF.